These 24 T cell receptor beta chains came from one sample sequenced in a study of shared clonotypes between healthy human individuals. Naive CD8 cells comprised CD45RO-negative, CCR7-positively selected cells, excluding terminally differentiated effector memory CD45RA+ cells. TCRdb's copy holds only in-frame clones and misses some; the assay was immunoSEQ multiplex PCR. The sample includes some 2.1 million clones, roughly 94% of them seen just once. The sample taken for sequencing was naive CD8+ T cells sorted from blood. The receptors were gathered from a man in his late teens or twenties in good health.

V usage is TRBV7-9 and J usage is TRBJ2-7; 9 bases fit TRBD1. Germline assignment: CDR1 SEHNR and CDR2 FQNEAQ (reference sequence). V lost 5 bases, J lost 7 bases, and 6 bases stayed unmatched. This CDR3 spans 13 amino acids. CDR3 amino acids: CASSPTGGWEQYF. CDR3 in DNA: TGTGCCAGCAGCCCGACAGGGGGGTGGGAGCAGTACTTC.

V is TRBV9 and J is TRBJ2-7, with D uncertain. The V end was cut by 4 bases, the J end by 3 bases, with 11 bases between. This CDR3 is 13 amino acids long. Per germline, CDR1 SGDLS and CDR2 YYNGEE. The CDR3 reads CASSLSDGYEQYF. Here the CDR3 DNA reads TGTGCCAGCAGCCTCTCTGACGGCTACGAGCAGTACTTC.

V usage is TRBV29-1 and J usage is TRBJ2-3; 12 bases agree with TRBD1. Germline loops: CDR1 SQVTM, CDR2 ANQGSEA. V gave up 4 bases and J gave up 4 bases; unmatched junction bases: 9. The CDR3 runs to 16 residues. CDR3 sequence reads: CSVVLRGQGAPDTQYF. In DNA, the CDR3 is TGCAGCGTTGTTCTTAGGGGACAGGGGGCTCCAGATACGCAGTATTTT.

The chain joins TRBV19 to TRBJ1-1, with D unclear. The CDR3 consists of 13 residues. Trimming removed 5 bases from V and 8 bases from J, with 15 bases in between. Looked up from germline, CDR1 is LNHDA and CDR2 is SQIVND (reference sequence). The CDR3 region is CASSDGVYWEAFF. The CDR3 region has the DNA TGTGCCAGTAGTGACGGGGTTTATTGGGAAGCTTTCTTT.

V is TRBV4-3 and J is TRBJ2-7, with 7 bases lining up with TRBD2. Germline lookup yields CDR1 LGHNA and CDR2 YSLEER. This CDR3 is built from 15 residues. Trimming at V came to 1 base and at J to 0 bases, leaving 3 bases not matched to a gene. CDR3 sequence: CASSQGLAYSYEQYF. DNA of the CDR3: TGCGCCAGCAGCCAAGGACTAGCTTACTCCTACGAGCAGTACTTC.

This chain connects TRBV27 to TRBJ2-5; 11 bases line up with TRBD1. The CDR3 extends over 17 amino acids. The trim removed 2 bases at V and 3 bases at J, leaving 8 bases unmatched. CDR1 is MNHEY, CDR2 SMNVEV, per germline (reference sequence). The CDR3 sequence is CASSLTPRTGGEETQYF. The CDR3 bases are TGTGCCAGCAGTTTAACCCCCCGGACAGGGGGCGAAGAGACCCAGTACTTC.

The CDR3 nucleotides are TGCGCCAGCAGTGATGTGGGCGGTGGAGATACGCAGTATTTT. The encoded protein is CASSDVGGGDTQYF. The chain carries TRBV10-1 and TRBJ2-3; D is unresolved. The CDR3 has 14 amino acids. Trimming stripped 3 bases from V and 5 bases from J, with 12 bases between. CDR1 is WNHNN, CDR2 SYGVQD, per germline (reference sequence).

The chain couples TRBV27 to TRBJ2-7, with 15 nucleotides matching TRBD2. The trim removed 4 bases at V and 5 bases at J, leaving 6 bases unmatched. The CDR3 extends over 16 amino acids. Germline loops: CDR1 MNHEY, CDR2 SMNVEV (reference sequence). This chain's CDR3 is CASSSSGLAGGNEQYF. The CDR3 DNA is TGTGCCAGCAGTTCCTCCGGACTAGCGGGAGGGAACGAGCAGTACTTC.

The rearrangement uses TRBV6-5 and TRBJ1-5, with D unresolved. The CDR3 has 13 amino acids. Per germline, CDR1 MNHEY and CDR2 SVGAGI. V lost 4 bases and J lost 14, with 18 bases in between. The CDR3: CASSSFEDRAEHF. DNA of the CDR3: TGTGCCAGCAGTTCGTTCGAGGACCGCGCGGAGCATTTT.

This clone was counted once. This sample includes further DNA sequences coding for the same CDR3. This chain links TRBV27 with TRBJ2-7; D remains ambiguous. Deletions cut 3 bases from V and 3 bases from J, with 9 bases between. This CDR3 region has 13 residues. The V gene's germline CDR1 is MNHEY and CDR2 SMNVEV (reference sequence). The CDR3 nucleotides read TGTGCCAGCAGTTTGGTTGGGCACTACGAGCAGTACTTC. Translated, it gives CASSLVGHYEQYF.

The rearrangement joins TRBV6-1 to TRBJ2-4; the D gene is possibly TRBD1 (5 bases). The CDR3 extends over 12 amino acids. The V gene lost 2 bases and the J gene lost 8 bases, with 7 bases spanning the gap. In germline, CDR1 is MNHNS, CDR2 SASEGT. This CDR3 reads CASSETRDIQYF. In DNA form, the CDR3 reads TGTGCCAGCAGTGAAACCAGGGACATTCAGTACTTC.

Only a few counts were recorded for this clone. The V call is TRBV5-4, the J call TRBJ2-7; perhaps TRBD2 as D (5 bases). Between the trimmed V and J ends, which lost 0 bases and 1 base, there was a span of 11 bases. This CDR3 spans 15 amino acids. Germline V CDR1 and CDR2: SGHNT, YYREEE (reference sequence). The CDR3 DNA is TGTGCCAGCAGCTTGGGCGGGTCAAGGTCCTACGAGCAGTACTTC. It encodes CASSLGGSRSYEQYF. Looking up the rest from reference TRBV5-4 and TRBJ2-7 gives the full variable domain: ETGVTQSPTHLIKTRGQQVTLRCSSQSGHNTVSWYQQALGQGPQFIFQYYREEENGRGNFPPRFSGLQFPNYSSELNVNALELDDSALYLCASSLGGSRSYEQYFGPGTRLTVT.

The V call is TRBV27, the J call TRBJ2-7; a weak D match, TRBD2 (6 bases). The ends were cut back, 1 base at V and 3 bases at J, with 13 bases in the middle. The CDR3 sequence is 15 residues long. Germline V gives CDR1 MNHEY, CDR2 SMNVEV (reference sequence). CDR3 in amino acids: CASSLYPGTGYEQYF. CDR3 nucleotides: TGTGCCAGCAGTTTATACCCCGGGACTGGCTACGAGCAGTACTTC.

CDR3 sequence reads: CASSRTVNTEAFF. The CDR3 nucleotides are TGCGCCAGCAGCCGTACAGTGAACACTGAAGCTTTCTTT. J is TRBJ1-1 and V is TRBV4-3; D is undetermined. CDR3 size: 13 residues. Germline CDR1 and CDR2: LGHNA and YSLEER. V was pared by 4 bases and J by 0 bases, with 6 bases between.

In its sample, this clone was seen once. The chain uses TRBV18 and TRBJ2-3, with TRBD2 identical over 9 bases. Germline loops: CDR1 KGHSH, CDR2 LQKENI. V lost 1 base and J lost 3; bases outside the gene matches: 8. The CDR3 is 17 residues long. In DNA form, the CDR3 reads TGTGCCAGCTCACCACGAACTGGGACTAGCAGTACAGATACGCAGTATTTT. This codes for CASSPRTGTSSTDTQYF.

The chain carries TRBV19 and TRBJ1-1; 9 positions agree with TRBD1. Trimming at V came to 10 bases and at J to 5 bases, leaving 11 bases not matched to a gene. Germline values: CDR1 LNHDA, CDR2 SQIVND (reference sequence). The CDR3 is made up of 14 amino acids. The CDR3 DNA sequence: TGTGCCACCCACAGAGGGACAGGGAGAACTGAAGCTTTCTTT. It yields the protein CATHRGTGRTEAFF.

The CDR3 coding sequence is TGTGCCATCAGTGAGTTGGATCCGGGACAGGGGGAAAGTGAAGCTTTCTTT. Translation: CAISELDPGQGESEAFF. The chain employs TRBV10-3 and TRBJ1-1, with 11 bases matching TRBD1. The CDR3 is 17 amino acids. J lost 7 bases, V lost 1 base, and 11 bases had no gene match. In germline, CDR1 is ENHRY, CDR2 SYGVKD.

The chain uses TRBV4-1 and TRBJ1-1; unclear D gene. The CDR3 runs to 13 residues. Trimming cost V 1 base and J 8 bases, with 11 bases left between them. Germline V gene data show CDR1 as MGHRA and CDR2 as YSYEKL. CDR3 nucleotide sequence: TGCGCCAGCAGCCAAGGAGTTCAAACGGAAGCTTTCTTT. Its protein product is CASSQGVQTEAFF.

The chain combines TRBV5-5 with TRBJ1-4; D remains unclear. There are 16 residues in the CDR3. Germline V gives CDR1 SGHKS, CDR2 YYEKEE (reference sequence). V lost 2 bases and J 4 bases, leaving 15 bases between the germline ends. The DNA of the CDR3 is TGTGCCAGCAGCTTAATCCCTAGAGGTTATAATGAAAAACTGTTTTTT. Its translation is CASSLIPRGYNEKLFF.

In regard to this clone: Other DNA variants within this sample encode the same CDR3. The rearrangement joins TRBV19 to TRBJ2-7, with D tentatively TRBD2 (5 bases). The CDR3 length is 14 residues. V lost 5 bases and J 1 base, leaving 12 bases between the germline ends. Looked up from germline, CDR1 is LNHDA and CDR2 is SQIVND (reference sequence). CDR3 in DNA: TGTGCCAGTAGTTCTAGCTCCGGGTCCTACGAGCAGTACTTC. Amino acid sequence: CASSSSSGSYEQYF.

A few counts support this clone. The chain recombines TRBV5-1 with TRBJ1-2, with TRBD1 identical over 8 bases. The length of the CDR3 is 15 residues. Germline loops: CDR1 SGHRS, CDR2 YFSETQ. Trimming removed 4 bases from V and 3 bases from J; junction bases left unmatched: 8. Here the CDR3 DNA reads TGCGCCAGCAGCGACGGGACAGGAGTTTACTATGGCTACACCTTC. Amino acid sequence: CASSDGTGVYYGYTF.

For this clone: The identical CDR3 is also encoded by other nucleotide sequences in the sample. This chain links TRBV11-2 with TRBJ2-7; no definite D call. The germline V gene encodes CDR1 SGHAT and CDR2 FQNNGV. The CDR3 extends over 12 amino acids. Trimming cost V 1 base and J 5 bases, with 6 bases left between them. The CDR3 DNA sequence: TGTGCCAGCAGCTTAGTCCTCCACGAGCAGTACTTC. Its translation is CASSLVLHEQYF.

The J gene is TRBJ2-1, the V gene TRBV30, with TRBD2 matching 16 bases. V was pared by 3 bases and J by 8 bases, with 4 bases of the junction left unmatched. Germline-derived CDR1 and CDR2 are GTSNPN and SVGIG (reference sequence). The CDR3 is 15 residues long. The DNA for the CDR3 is TGTGCCTGGAGGGGACTAGCGGGAGGGATCGATGAGCAGTTCTTC. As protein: CAWRGLAGGIDEQFF.

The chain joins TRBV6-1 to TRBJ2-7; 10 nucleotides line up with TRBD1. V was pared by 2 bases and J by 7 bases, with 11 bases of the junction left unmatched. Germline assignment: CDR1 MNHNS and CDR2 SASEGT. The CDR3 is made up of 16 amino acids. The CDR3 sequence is CASSERIGTGVIEQYF. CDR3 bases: TGTGCCAGCAGTGAAAGGATTGGGACAGGGGTTATTGAGCAGTACTTC.